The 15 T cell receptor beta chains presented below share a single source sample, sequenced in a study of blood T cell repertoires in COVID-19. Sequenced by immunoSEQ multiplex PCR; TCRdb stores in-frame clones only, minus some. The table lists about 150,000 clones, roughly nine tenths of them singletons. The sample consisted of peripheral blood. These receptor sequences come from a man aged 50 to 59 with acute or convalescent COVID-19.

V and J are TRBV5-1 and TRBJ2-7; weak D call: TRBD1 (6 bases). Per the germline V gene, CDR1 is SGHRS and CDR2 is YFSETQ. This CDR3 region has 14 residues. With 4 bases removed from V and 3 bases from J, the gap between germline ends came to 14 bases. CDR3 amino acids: CASSTGQTLYEQYF. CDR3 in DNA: TGCGCCAGCAGCACGGGACAAACACTCTACGAGCAGTACTTC.

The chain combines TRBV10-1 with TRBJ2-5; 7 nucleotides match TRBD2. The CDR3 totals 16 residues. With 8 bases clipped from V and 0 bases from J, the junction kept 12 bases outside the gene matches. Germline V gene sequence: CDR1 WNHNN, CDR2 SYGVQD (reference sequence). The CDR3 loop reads CASPRAGEGHQETQYF. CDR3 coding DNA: TGCGCCAGCCCTAGGGCCGGGGAGGGCCACCAAGAGACCCAGTACTTC.

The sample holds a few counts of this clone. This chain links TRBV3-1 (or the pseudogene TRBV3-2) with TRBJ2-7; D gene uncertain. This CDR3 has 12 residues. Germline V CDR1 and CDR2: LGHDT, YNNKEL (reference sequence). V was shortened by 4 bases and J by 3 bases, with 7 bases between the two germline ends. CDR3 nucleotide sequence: TGTGCCAGCAGCCGAGGCGGCTACGAGCAGTACTTC. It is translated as CASSRGGYEQYF.

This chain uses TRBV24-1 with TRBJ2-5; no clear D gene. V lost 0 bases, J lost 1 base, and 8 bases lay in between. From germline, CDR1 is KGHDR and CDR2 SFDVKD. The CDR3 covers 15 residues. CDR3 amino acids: CATSDLAPGQETQYF. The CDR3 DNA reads TGTGCCACCAGTGATTTGGCCCCGGGCCAAGAGACCCAGTACTTC.

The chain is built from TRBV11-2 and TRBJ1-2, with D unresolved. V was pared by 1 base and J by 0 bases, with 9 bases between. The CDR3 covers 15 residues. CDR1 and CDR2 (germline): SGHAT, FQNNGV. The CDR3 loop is CASSLVFRANYGYTF. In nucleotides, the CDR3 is TGTGCCAGCAGCTTAGTCTTTCGAGCTAACTATGGCTACACCTTC.

CDR3 nucleotides: TGTGCCAGCAACACCTGGGTCAGGGCGGACTATGGCTACACCTTC. Its protein product is CASNTWVRADYGYTF. The V and J genes are TRBV6-5 and TRBJ1-2, with D possibly TRBD1 on 5 matching bases. V was cut by 7 bases and J by 3 bases, with 18 bases left in between. Germline V gives CDR1 MNHEY, CDR2 SVGAGI. This CDR3 is built from 15 residues.

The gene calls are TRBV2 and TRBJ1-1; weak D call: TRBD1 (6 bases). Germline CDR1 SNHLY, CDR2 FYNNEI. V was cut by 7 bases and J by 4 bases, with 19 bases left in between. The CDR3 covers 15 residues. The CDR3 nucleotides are TGTGCCAGCATCGTCACAGGGCAAGTGCGCACTGAAGCTTTCTTT. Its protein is CASIVTGQVRTEAFF.

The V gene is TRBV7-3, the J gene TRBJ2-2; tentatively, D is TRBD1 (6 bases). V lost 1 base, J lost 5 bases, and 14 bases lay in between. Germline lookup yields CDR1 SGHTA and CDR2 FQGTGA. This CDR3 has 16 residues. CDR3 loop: CASSLRGRGWTGELFF. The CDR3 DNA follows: TGTGCCAGCAGCTTAAGGGGCAGGGGTTGGACCGGGGAGCTGTTTTTT.

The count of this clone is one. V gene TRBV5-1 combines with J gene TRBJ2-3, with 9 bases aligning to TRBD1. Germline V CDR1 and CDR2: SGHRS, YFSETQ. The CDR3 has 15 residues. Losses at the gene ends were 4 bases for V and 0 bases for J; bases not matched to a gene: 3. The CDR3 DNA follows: TGCGCCAGCAGCCAACAGGGGGCCAGCACAGATACGCAGTATTTT. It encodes CASSQQGASTDTQYF.

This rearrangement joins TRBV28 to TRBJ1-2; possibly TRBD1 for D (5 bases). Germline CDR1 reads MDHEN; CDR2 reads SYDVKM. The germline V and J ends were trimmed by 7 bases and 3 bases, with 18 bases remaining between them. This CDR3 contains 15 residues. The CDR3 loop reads CASTPGGTGYYGYTF. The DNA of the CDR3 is TGTGCCAGCACTCCCGGGGGGACGGGATACTATGGCTACACCTTC.

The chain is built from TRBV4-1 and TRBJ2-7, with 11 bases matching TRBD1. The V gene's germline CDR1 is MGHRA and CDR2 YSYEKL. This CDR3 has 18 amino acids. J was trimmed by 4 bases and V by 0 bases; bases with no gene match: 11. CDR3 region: CASSQDHSGQGAVYEQYF. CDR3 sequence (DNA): TGCGCCAGCAGCCAAGATCATTCAGGACAGGGGGCAGTTTACGAGCAGTACTTC.

In nucleotides, the CDR3 is TGTGCCAGCAGCCAAGGACAGGGTCTAGCGTACGAGCAGTACTTC. This gives the protein CASSQGQGLAYEQYF. V gene TRBV14 combines with J gene TRBJ2-7, with D possibly matching TRBD1 (7 bases). V lost 1 base to trimming and J lost 4 bases, with 14 bases between them. Germline values: CDR1 SGHDN, CDR2 FVKESK. The CDR3 consists of 15 residues.

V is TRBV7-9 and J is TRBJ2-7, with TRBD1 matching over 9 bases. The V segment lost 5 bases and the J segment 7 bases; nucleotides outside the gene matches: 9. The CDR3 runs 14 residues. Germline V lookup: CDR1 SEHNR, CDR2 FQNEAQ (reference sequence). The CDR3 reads CASSGTDRGGEQYV. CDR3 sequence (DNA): TGTGCCAGCAGCGGCACGGACAGGGGAGGGGAGCAGTACGTC.

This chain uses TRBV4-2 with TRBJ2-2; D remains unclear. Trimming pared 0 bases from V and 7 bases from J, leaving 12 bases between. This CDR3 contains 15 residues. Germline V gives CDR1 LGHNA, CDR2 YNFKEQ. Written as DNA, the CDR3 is TGTGCCAGCAGCCAAGAGTATCGGAGTTACGGGGAGCTGTTTTTT. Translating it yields CASSQEYRSYGELFF.

The CDR3 here is CASSYIYASGVGGYTF. The DNA for the CDR3 is TGTGCCAGCAGCTATATATATGCCTCAGGGGTCGGGGGCTACACCTTC. V gene TRBV7-9 combines with J gene TRBJ1-2; D may be TRBD1 (6 bases). With 4 bases removed from V and 8 bases from J, the gap between germline ends came to 23 bases. This CDR3 has 16 amino acids. The germline CDR1 and CDR2 sequences are SEHNR and FQNEAQ (reference sequence).